This T cell receptor (beta chain) was profiled in a study of CD8+ T cells in alopecia areata. The length of the CDR3 is 14 residues. V lost 6 bases to trimming and J lost 2 bases, with 10 bases between them. The V gene's germline CDR1 is SNHLY and CDR2 FYNNEI. cDNA reverse transcribed from extracted RNA served as the sequencing template. The repertoire was sequenced with immunoSEQ multiplex PCR; TCRdb's copy has only in-frame clones and lacks some. The sample lists roughly 130,000 clones, roughly three fifths occurring once. This clone was seen repeatedly, ten times or more. The sample here was CD4+ T cells sorted from blood, taken at week 0. This chain joins TRBV2 and TRBJ1-4; a weak D match, TRBD1 (5 bases). The origin of this receptor is a human donor with alopecia areata. DNA for the CDR3: TGTGCCAGCAGGCGCAGGGCGACTAATGAAAAACTGTTTTTT. Its protein product is CASRRRATNEKLFF.